These 3 T cell receptor beta chains share one sample of origin, sequenced in a study of early T cells in non-severe SARS-CoV-2 infection. TCRdb reprocessed the 5' RACE reads with MiXCR, giving one entry per CDR3 protein. The table has about 100,000 distinct CDR3 sequences, over 10% seen once; the top ten hold about 2.1%. Sequenced input: whole blood. The receptors originated from an adult who was a healthcare worker with PCR-confirmed SARS-CoV-2 infection or an uninfected control (not recorded which).

This clonotype has at least ten counts. The chain is built from TRBV5-4 and TRBJ2-5, with D maybe TRBD1 (6 bases). V lost 4 bases and J lost 2, with 15 bases in between. There are 15 residues in the CDR3. Germline CDR1 is SGHNT and CDR2 is YYREEE (reference sequence). CDR3 amino acids: CASSQGRGQQETQYF. The CDR3, as DNA: TGTGCCAGCAGCCAAGGGCGAGGACAGCAAGAGACCCAGTACTTC.

Ten or more counts support this clonotype. This chain links TRBV10-3 with TRBJ1-1, with 7 bases fitting TRBD1. Unmatched junction bases numbered 5, after V lost 3 bases and J lost 4 bases. CDR3 length: 14 residues. Germline V gene sequence: CDR1 ENHRY, CDR2 SYGVKD. The DNA of the CDR3 is TGTGCCATCAGTGATACAGGGGAGGGCACTGAAGCTTTCTTT. It specifies CAISDTGEGTEAFF.

This clonotype was found a few times. The chain has TRBV2 and TRBJ2-2; D possibly corresponds to TRBD1 (5 bases). The length of the CDR3 is 13 residues. Germline CDR1 and CDR2: SNHLY and FYNNEI. Trimming took off 6 bases at V and 4 bases at J, with 9 bases between the two ends. The CDR3 region has the DNA TGTGCCAGCAGAACAGGTTCCACCGGGGAGCTGTTTTTT. It yields the protein CASRTGSTGELFF.